Listed below are T cell receptor beta chains from one sample, sequenced in a study of cytomegalovirus exposure and HLA in healthy donors. Profiling relied on immunoSEQ multiplex PCR, and the TCRdb table lists in-frame clones only, not all of them. The sample's table shows over 55,000 clones. The sample was PBMCs. The receptors come from a male donor in good health and CMV-seronegative. CDR3s include the opening cysteine and the closing phenylalanine or tryptophan. A D gene is named only where the DNA matches it firmly.

TRBV29-1,TRBD1,TRBJ2-7,TGCAGCGCTGAAACAGGGGGCCACGAGCAGTACTTC,CSAETGGHEQYF
TRBV6-1,.,TRBJ1-6,TGTGCCAGCAGTTTCGACAGGTCGAACTCACCCCTCCACTTT,CASSFDRSNSPLHF
TRBV25-1,TRBD1,TRBJ1-2,TGTGCCAGCAGTGATCCGGGACAGGGGCCTAACTATGGCTACACCTTC,CASSDPGQGPNYGYTF
TRBV18,.,TRBJ2-7,TGTGCCAGCTCACCCCGGGTCCCCGGCCCCTACGAGCAGTACTTC,CASSPRVPGPYEQYF
TRBV27,.,TRBJ2-1,TGTGCCAGAACCTACAGGTACAATGAGCAGTTCTTC,CARTYRYNEQFF
TRBV6-6,.,TRBJ2-1,TGTGCCTCCACTGGGCGTCGATCCTACAATGAGCAGTTCTTC,CASTGRRSYNEQFF
TRBV15,.,TRBJ2-5,TGTGCTACCAGAAGGAGGAAGGAGACCCAGTACTTC,CATRRRKETQYF
TRBV4-1,TRBD2,TRBJ2-1,TGCGCCAGCAGCCATGGGCCTAGCGGAGTCGACAATGAGCAGTTCTTC,CASSHGPSGVDNEQFF
TRBV28,TRBD1,TRBJ1-6,TGTGCCAGCAGTCAAAGGACAGGGGTGGATTCACCCCTCCACTTT,CASSQRTGVDSPLHF
TRBV7-2,TRBD1,TRBJ2-1,TGTGCCAGCAGCTTAGGCGGGGTGGGACAGGGAGTTAATGAGCAGTTCTTC,CASSLGGVGQGVNEQFF
TRBV15,TRBD1,TRBJ1-1,TGTGCCACCAGCAGGGGAACAGGGGGCGCGGGGAACACTGAAGCTTTCTTT,CATSRGTGGAGNTEAFF
TRBV5-1,.,TRBJ1-1,TGCGCCAGCAGCATGAGGCAGGGGATGAACCCGAACACTGAAGCTTTCTTT,CASSMRQGMNPNTEAFF
TRBV5-8,TRBD1,TRBJ2-5,TGTGCCAGCAGCTTGGGGACAGGGGCTTTCCTCGAGACCCAGTACTTC,CASSLGTGAFLETQYF
TRBV4-3,TRBD2,TRBJ2-5,TGCGCCAGCAGCCCAGGACTAGCGGGGGGGTTCAGAGAGACCCAGTACTTC,CASSPGLAGGFRETQYF
TRBV19,.,TRBJ2-6,TGTGCCAGTAGTAGGCCATCGTTAGGGAGATCTACTTCTGGGGCCAACGTCCTGACTTTC,CASSRPSLGRSTSGANVLTF
TRBV7-3,.,TRBJ1-6,TGTGCCAGCAGCTTCGGTGATTCACCCCTCCACTTT,CASSFGDSPLHF
TRBV6-6,.,TRBJ2-3,TGTGCCAGCAGCGAGGCCGGAGGGGGGGCCCGGGATACGCAGTATTTT,CASSEAGGGARDTQYF
TRBV15,TRBD1,TRBJ1-6,TGTGCCACCAGCAGAGATCAGGGGGGCCGGTCACCCCTACACTTT,CATSRDQGGRSPLHF
TRBV27,.,TRBJ2-2,TGTGCCAGCAGTTTCAGAGGAACCTGGGAGCTGTTTTTT,CASSFRGTWELFF
TRBV30,TRBD1,TRBJ2-7,TGTGCCAGATCCCGGGACAGTGCCTACGAGCAGTACTTC,CARSRDSAYEQYF
TRBV4-1,.,TRBJ2-1,TGCGCCAGCAGCCAAGAGAGGGTCGTCTTCAAGGGTGAGCAGTTCTTC,CASSQERVVFKGEQFF
TRBV30,.,TRBJ2-7,TGTGCCTGGGGTCACTTGTACCTCCGCGAGCAGTACTTC,CAWGHLYLREQYF